This entry concerns a single TCR beta chain. Other nucleotide sequences from this sample produce the same CDR3. V lost 1 base to trimming and J lost 4 bases; unmatched junction nucleotides: 5. CDR1 and CDR2 from the germline V gene are SGHNT and YYREEE (reference sequence). The CDR3 sequence is 14 residues long. The record originates from a study of T cell changes during pregnancy in multiple sclerosis. The assay was immunoSEQ multiplex PCR, and TCRdb's table has in-frame clones only and misses some. The sample holds about 100,000 clones, more than 90% seen once. The source material was peripheral blood, sampled in the second trimester of pregnancy. This sequence originates from a female donor with multiple sclerosis, enrolled in a pregnancy study. The rearrangement uses TRBV5-4 and TRBJ2-7, with 7 bases identical to TRBD1. The DNA for the CDR3 is TGTGCCAGCAGCTTGAGGGACAGACCTTACGAGCAGTACTTC. Its translation is CASSLRDRPYEQYF. The full variable domain, its missing parts supplied by reference TRBV5-4 and TRBJ2-7, is ETGVTQSPTHLIKTRGQQVTLRCSSQSGHNTVSWYQQALGQGPQFIFQYYREEENGRGNFPPRFSGLQFPNYSSELNVNALELDDSALYLCASSLRDRPYEQYFGPGTRLTVT.